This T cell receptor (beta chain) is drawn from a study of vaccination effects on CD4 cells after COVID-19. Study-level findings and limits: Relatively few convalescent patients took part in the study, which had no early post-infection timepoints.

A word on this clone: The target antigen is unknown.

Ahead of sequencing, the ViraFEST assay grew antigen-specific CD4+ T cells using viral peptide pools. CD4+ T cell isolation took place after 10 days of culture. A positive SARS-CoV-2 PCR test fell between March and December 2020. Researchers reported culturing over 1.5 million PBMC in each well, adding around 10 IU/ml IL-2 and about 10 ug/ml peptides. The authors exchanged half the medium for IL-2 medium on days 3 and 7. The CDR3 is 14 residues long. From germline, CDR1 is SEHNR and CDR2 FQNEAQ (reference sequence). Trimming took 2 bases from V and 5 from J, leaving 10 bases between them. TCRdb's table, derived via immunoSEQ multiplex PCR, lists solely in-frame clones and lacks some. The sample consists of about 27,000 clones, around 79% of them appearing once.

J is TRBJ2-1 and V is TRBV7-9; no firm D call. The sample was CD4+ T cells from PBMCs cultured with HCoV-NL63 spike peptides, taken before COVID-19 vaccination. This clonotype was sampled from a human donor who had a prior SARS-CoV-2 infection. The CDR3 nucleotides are TGTGCCAGCAGCTTACAGGCTAGAAACAATGAGCAGTTCTTC. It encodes CASSLQARNNEQFF.